One and the same sample provided the 18 T cell receptor beta chains below, sequenced in a study of blood T cell repertoires in COVID-19. The repertoire was sequenced with immunoSEQ multiplex PCR; TCRdb's copy has only in-frame clones and lacks some. The table records roughly 200,000 clones, more than 75% of them present only once. The sample comprised peripheral blood. The source of these receptors is a woman in her forties or fifties with active or convalescent COVID-19.

There are a few counts of this clone. The rearrangement uses TRBV24-1 and TRBJ1-2; 9 bases are a match to TRBD1. CDR1 KGHDR and CDR2 SFDVKD come from the germline V gene. Trimming took 0 bases from V and 0 from J; bases not matched to a gene: 4. The CDR3 runs 17 residues. DNA of the CDR3: TGTGCCACCAGTGATTTGGGAGGGGACAGGGCTAACTATGGCTACACCTTC. It is translated as CATSDLGGDRANYGYTF.

The chain uses TRBV9 and TRBJ2-1; D gene unclear. CDR3 length equals 16 residues. Trimming took off 3 bases at V and 7 bases at J, with 20 bases between the two ends. Germline values: CDR1 SGDLS, CDR2 YYNGEE. CDR3 sequence: CASSDMRASARNEQFF. DNA of the CDR3: TGTGCCAGCAGCGATATGCGCGCCTCGGCCAGGAATGAGCAGTTCTTC.

The sample holds a few counts of this clone. This rearrangement joins TRBV20-1 to TRBJ1-1, with D unclear. This CDR3 has 12 amino acids. Germline values: CDR1 DFQATT, CDR2 SNEGSKA (reference sequence). The V end was cut by 3 bases, the J end by 2 bases, with 7 bases between. The chain's CDR3 is CSASRGNTEAFF. Here the CDR3 DNA reads TGCAGTGCTAGTCGAGGAAACACTGAAGCTTTCTTT.

The CDR3 region has the DNA TGTGCCAGCAGCAAGGCAGGGGACTATGGCTACACCTTC. This translates into CASSKAGDYGYTF. J is TRBJ1-2 and V is TRBV6-2 or TRBV6-3, with a weak D call TRBD1 (6 bases). Looked up from germline, CDR1 is MNHEY and CDR2 is SVGEGT. There are 13 residues in the CDR3. The V end was cut by 6 bases, the J end by 3 bases, with 11 bases between.

The genes are TRBV7-8 and TRBJ1-5; D unresolved. The V end lost 6 bases, the J end lost 9 bases, and 15 bases lay between the germline ends. Germline V gene lookup returns CDR1 SGHVS and CDR2 FQNEAQ. This CDR3 spans 13 amino acids. CDR3 sequence: CASSQTGSAPQHF. CDR3 nucleotide sequence: TGTGCCAGCAGTCAGACTGGTAGTGCGCCCCAGCATTTT.

This clone was seen ten or more times. CDR3 amino acids: CASSLGAGGYTGELFF. Written as DNA, the CDR3 is TGCGCCAGCAGCTTGGGAGCTGGGGGCTACACCGGGGAGCTGTTTTTT. The chain combines TRBV5-1 with TRBJ2-2, with a possible D match to TRBD1 (6 bases). The CDR3 runs to 16 residues. The V gene lost 0 bases and the J gene lost 3 bases, with 12 bases spanning the gap. Germline CDR1 and CDR2: SGHRS and YFSETQ.

The rearrangement joins TRBV2 to TRBJ2-7; D possibly corresponds to TRBD1 (5 bases). The germline V and J ends were trimmed by 2 bases and 3 bases, with 11 bases remaining between them. Germline V CDR1 and CDR2: SNHLY, FYNNEI. The length of the CDR3 is 14 residues. CDR3 in amino acids: CASSESQAFYEQYF. The CDR3 DNA reads TGTGCCAGCAGTGAATCACAGGCCTTCTACGAGCAGTACTTC.

This chain connects TRBV6-2 or TRBV6-3 to TRBJ2-3, with 8 bases aligning to TRBD2. The germline CDR1 and CDR2 sequences are MNHEY and SVGEGT. V was pared by 2 bases and J by 4 bases, with 11 bases of the junction left unmatched. The CDR3 contains 17 residues. The CDR3 DNA reads TGTGCCAGCAGTTACAATCCGGGAGGGCCAAAAGCAGATACGCAGTATTTT. It yields the protein CASSYNPGGPKADTQYF.

V is TRBV30 and J is TRBJ1-1, with 9 nucleotides matching TRBD1. The germline gives CDR1 GTSNPN, CDR2 SVGIG (reference sequence). CDR3 length: 14 amino acids. The junction had 8 bases not matched to a gene; V was cut back by 3 bases and J by 6 bases. CDR3 residues: CAWSLTGGKAEAFF. For the CDR3, the DNA is TGTGCCTGGAGCCTGACAGGGGGAAAGGCTGAAGCTTTCTTT.

This chain connects TRBV7-3 to TRBJ1-6; TRBD1 aligns across 7 bases. Germline V gene lookup returns CDR1 SGHTA and CDR2 FQGTGA. V lost 1 base to trimming and J lost 10 bases; unmatched junction nucleotides: 16. CDR3 length: 18 residues. The CDR3 here is CASSLNPLYRQGGSPLHF. CDR3 DNA sequence: TGTGCCAGCAGCTTAAACCCCTTGTATCGACAGGGTGGCTCACCCCTCCACTTT.

The chain carries TRBV5-5 and TRBJ2-3; 11 bases fit TRBD2. Germline trimming cut 3 bases from V and 10 bases from J; bases unmatched to any gene: 10. The CDR3 has 15 residues. Germline loops: CDR1 SGHKS, CDR2 YYEKEE (reference sequence). The CDR3 loop reads CASSWTSGPVSPQYF. In DNA, the CDR3 is TGTGCCAGCAGCTGGACTAGCGGGCCCGTTAGTCCGCAGTATTTT.

The chain combines TRBV12-3 or TRBV12-4 with TRBJ1-1, with D perhaps TRBD1 (5 bases). The CDR3 has 13 residues. Trimming removed 6 bases at V and 0 bases at J, with 8 bases between. The CDR3 coding sequence is TGTGCCAGCAGCTGGGGCATGAACACTGAAGCTTTCTTT. Translation: CASSWGMNTEAFF.

This rearrangement joins TRBV15 to TRBJ1-3; D is perhaps TRBD1 (5 bases). The germline gives CDR1 LNHNV, CDR2 YYDKDF (reference sequence). The CDR3 totals 17 residues. V shed 1 base and J shed 0 bases, with 13 bases lying between them. The CDR3 DNA follows: TGTGCCACCAGCAGAGGTACCGAAGGGGCCTCTGGAAACACCATATATTTT. Its protein product is CATSRGTEGASGNTIYF.

The chain recombines TRBV20-1 with TRBJ1-1, with 7 nucleotides matching TRBD1. The CDR3 totals 14 residues. The germline V gene has CDR1 DFQATT and CDR2 SNEGSKA (reference sequence). V was clipped by 3 bases and J by 2 bases; unmatched bases: 6. CDR3 protein: CSASPRQGNTEAFF. The DNA for the CDR3 is TGCAGTGCTAGTCCTCGACAGGGAAACACTGAAGCTTTCTTT.

In DNA, the CDR3 is TGTGCCAGCAGCCGGAACAGGGCGAACACTGAAGCTTTCTTT. Amino acids: CASSRNRANTEAFF. The chain couples TRBV3-1 (or the pseudogene TRBV3-2) to TRBJ1-1, with D possibly TRBD1 on 6 matching bases. CDR3 length: 14 amino acids. V was trimmed by 4 bases and J by 1 base, leaving 10 bases between them. The germline gives CDR1 LGHDT, CDR2 YNNKEL (reference sequence).

The chain couples TRBV6-2 or TRBV6-3 to TRBJ1-5; D is uncertain. The CDR3 totals 13 residues. V was shortened by 2 bases and J by 1 base, with 3 bases between the two germline ends. Germline CDR1 MNHEY, CDR2 SVGEGT. The CDR3 coding sequence is TGTGCCAGCAGTTACCTCAGCAATCAGCCCCAGCATTTT. Translating gives CASSYLSNQPQHF.

This clone was detected once. This chain connects TRBV19 to TRBJ2-3; tentatively, D is TRBD2 (5 bases). This CDR3 contains 13 residues. Germline-derived CDR1 and CDR2 are LNHDA and SQIVND (reference sequence). V shed 8 bases and J shed 2 bases, with 11 bases lying between them. This CDR3 is CASATGTTDTQYF. Here the CDR3 DNA reads TGTGCCAGTGCGACGGGAACCACAGATACGCAGTATTTT.

The chain recombines TRBV28 with TRBJ2-7, with D perhaps TRBD2 (6 bases). V lost 1 base and J lost 2, with 15 bases in between. CDR1 and CDR2 from the germline V gene are MDHEN and SYDVKM. The CDR3 length is 16 residues. CDR3 loop: CASSLFGGSGTYEQYF. Here the CDR3 DNA reads TGTGCCAGCAGTTTATTTGGGGGGTCGGGGACCTACGAGCAGTACTTC.